The text below deals with one TCR beta chain. Its binding antigen is unknown. Within one base of it there is no much larger clone, and no base qualities were kept. From the germline V gene, CDR1 is SGHRS and CDR2 is YFSETQ. From the cysteine up to the phenylalanine, the CDR3 has a length of 14 residues. Just the 42-base CDR3 DNA is kept, in frame starting at base 1. V trim: 0 bases; J trim: 3 bases; unmatched bases: 1. Whole blood was collected in K2EDTA tubes by collaborating institutions according to the institutions' own protocols. Collaborator samples were shipped for TCRbeta analysis as frozen whole blood, isolated PBMCs, or DNA extracted from either sample type. TCRbeta CDR3 regions were amplified from genomic DNA using the immunoSEQ Assay, a bias-controlled multiplex PCR. The authors' analysis ran thus. Nucleated cell counts per sample were estimated from amplification of reference gene primers within the assay. To quantify the absolute abundance of each unique TCRbeta CDR3 rearrangement, sequence reads were collapsed and filtered. Productive Simpson clonality was computed per sample as the square root of Simpson's diversity index over productive rearrangements. TCRdb re-hosts the immuneACCESS table, in-frame sequences only. Its copies lack some clones; in the studies checked, an unresolved V gene accounts for under half of them, and the cause for the rest is not known. From that table come the V and J calls and clone size; the DNA was used to work out D and trimming. For this sample there are 80,000 to 100,000 clones; roughly 84% appear just once. The ten largest clones take up approximately 22% of the sample.

These data come from a study of blood T cell repertoires in COVID-19 (dated by TCRdb to 2020 to 2021). Context from the whole study: Collaborator samples came from the United States, Italy and Spain and covered acute and convalescent phases of COVID-19. The material from the prospective study consisted of cDNA or gDNA derived from T cells, B-cell-depleted T cells, or PBMCs. A freely available public database, intended as a resource for researchers studying the immune response to SARS-CoV-2, is where the repertoires were released. Where available, HLA class I and class II types were taken from metadata supplied by the sample provider and were not determined by assay-based typing. Sample metadata almost always included a de-identified subject ID, COVID-19 status, age in years and sex. Samples came from the ongoing ImmuneRACE study (first 160 participants) plus 1,254 subjects from 6 global collaborators. Deeply sampled blood TCRbeta repertoires from subjects exposed to, actively infected with, or recovered from COVID-19 were included in the dataset.

Results and caveats for the whole study, not just this receptor: How much clinical and demographic metadata was included differed by source and by participant, and the metadata was provided uncurated.

The sequencing sample was made of peripheral blood. The chain links TRBV5-1 with TRBJ2-7, with 9 middle bases fitting TRBD2. This receptor was taken from a woman aged 80 or over in a cohort sampled during active or convalescent COVID-19. The CDR3 region: CASSLGLAVYEQYF. The DNA sequence follows: TGCGCCAGCAGCTTGGGACTAGCGGTCTACGAGCAGTACTTC.